The entry below gives a single T cell receptor (beta chain) sequence along with its context. This clonotype was seen many times. This clone's antigen is unknown. No base quality values were provided; no much bigger clone lies one nucleotide off. The sample originates from a study of neurological immune-mediated disorders (dated by TCRdb to about 2019). Background on the whole study: Among the roughly 35 multiple sclerosis patients, approximately 30 had relapsing-remitting MS and 3 had secondary progressive MS. Using UMI-based sequencing, the study compared peripheral blood TCR-beta repertoires from patients with HTLV-I-associated myelopathy (HAM/TSP), patients with multiple sclerosis, and healthy controls. Longitudinal samples, technical triplicates and paired sorted CD4+ and CD8+ T-cell subsets, alongside PBMC samples, were included among the roughly 110 TCR-beta libraries. The cohort included some 68 subjects: approximately 14 with HAM/TSP, some 35 with multiple sclerosis, and around 20 healthy controls.

General findings and caveats noted by the study authors: The MS cluster showed no association with clinical or MRI features, and the authors stated that larger cohorts are needed. In phylogenetic analysis, the repertoires of 18 of 34 MS patients grouped into a cluster of related CDR3 sequences, which suggests a possible signature at the repertoire level. No identical CDR3 amino acid sequences were found to be shared among expanded clones across subjects, suggesting that TCR-beta repertoires were private in all groups. The highest TCR clonal expansion was observed in HAM/TSP patients, whereas the lowest was observed in MS patients, even when compared with healthy controls.

V is cut back by 6 bases and J by 5 bases, with 2 bases in the junction unmatched. Reading from cysteine to phenylalanine, the CDR3 counts 13 amino acids. Only the CDR3 portion is preserved as DNA: 39 bases, with reading frame beginning at the first base. From the germline V gene (reference sequence), CDR1 is DFQATT and CDR2 is SNEGSKA. cDNA synthesis used template-switch 5'RACE with a primer carrying a 10-nucleotide random unique molecular identifier tagging each TCR transcript. Every sequencing run yielded over 170 million TCR-beta sequences covering 15-18 subjects. The RNeasy kit was used for extraction of total RNA. Using the KAPA Real-time Library Amplification kit, TCR-beta VDJ regions were amplified with primers for the TCR constant region and the 5'RACE anchor. A first PCR added sample indexes and Illumina adaptors, and a second PCR then raised library yield. After Ampure bead purification, the TCR product of roughly 650 bp was size-selected on a 2% E-gel SizeSelection system. Library quality was checked on a Bioanalyzer, concentration was measured with Qubit, and libraries were quantified with the Kapa Library Quantification kit before pooling. Paired-end 2 x 150 bp sequencing of the libraries was performed on an Illumina HiSeq 2500. To increase sequence diversity, roughly 24-32% phiX was spiked into each library pool. The original pipeline was this. The quality-filtered reads were processed with the UMI-based MiGEC pipeline, whose error correction step removed more than 80% of the raw TCR sequences. IMGT germline references were used for alignment of VDJ genes, and clonotypes were defined by a unique CDR3 amino acid sequence together with V-J genes. Clonal expansion, Shannon diversity and CDR3 relatedness were evaluated with VDJtools (CalcPairwiseDistances, ClusterSamples), while phylogenetic trees were built in CLCbio workbench. A clone was classed as expanded if it had 8 or more unique UMIs, a cutoff based on coefficient-of-variation modelling across technical triplicates. TCRdb handled the public reads itself, with Q25 trimming in fastp and clone calling in MiXCR, and kept productive beta chains. CDR3 protein duplicates are merged, each entry listing the most common genes and DNA. The V and J calls and clone size are TCRdb's, not the authors'. This sample holds 20,000 to 30,000 distinct CDR3 sequences; almost 2.5% were observed only once. The ten biggest clones cover 2.3% of the sample.

For unsorted PBMC libraries, 2 million PBMCs were used after storage in RNAlater at -80 degrees C until RNA extraction. Multiple sclerosis patients were enrolled in a US clinical protocol under which disease progression was evaluated by magnetic resonance imaging. Peripheral blood was subjected to Ficoll-Hypaque density gradient centrifugation to isolate PBMCs, which were then cryopreserved in liquid nitrogen. This chain is built from TRBV20-1 and TRBJ2-5; 14 central nucleotides agree with TRBD2. Material: PBMCs. The sequence derives from a woman aged 45-60 years with multiple sclerosis. The encoded CDR3 is CSAGLAGEETQYF. The sequenced DNA: TGCAGTGCGGGACTAGCGGGAGAGGAGACCCAGTACTTC.